This T cell receptor beta chain was obtained from a study of blood T cell repertoires in COVID-19. As for the study in general: Acute and convalescent COVID-19 specimens originated in the United States, Italy and Spain.

The V and J ends lost 3 bases and 6 bases respectively, with 12 bases between them. CDR1 is MNHNS and CDR2 is SASEGT in the germline V gene. This CDR3 comprises 14 residues. Here immunoSEQ multiplex PCR was the method, and the copy in TCRdb shows in-frame clones only, minus some. The sample lists 50,000 to 60,000 clones, around four fifths occurring once. The receptor's source is a man between 70 and 80 years old with active COVID-19. The chain recombines TRBV6-1 with TRBJ1-5; tentative D call: TRBD1 (5 bases). Source material: peripheral blood. The CDR3: CASSEQGVSQPQHF. In DNA, the CDR3 is TGTGCCAGCAGTGAGCAAGGGGTGAGTCAGCCCCAGCATTTT.